The subject of this entry is one T cell receptor (beta chain). The antigen is undetermined. This sample was included in a study of T cell clonotyping in hematopoietic cell transplantation. Study conclusions and caveats: After transplant, recipient diversity fell while pathologically expanded clonotypes grew through day 180. CD4 and CD8 repertoire contributions could not be separated without sorting. Few recipient clonotypes overlapped donors; over 97% were de novo at given depth.

TCRdb's table, derived via immunoSEQ multiplex PCR, lists solely in-frame clones and lacks some. Of approximately 9,000 clones detected, 95% to 98% appear once; the ten largest clones hold 2% to 3%. Germline CDR1 reads SQVTM; CDR2 reads ANQGSEA. Between the trimmed V and J ends, which lost 6 bases and 6 bases, there was a span of 15 bases. The CDR3 runs 13 residues. V usage is TRBV29-1 and J usage is TRBJ2-1; D remains ambiguous. Source: peripheral blood mononuclear cells, taken 100 days after allogeneic stem cell transplant. This receptor was taken from a male patient aged 60 to 75 who had an allogeneic stem cell transplant from a related donor, so the T cells may come from the graft donor. Some clones in this sample may be carry-over from other donors' samples. CDR3 in amino acids: CSVPNVVANEQFF. The CDR3 region has the DNA TGCAGCGTCCCGAACGTGGTTGCCAATGAGCAGTTCTTC.